These 30 T cell receptor beta chains share one sample of origin, sequenced in a study of cytomegalovirus exposure and HLA in healthy donors. Data came from immunoSEQ multiplex PCR; TCRdb stores just in-frame clones and leaves some out. The sample consists of about 83,000 clones, approximately 96% of them appearing once. The sample comprised PBMCs. The receptors originated from a woman younger than 30 in good health and CMV-seronegative.

This chain connects TRBV9 to TRBJ2-1; D uncertain. Germline CDR1 SGDLS, CDR2 YYNGEE. The CDR3 is 11 amino acids. The V gene lost 0 bases and the J gene lost 8 bases, with 3 bases spanning the gap. In DNA form, the CDR3 reads TGTGCCAGCAGCGTAGGCGATGAGCAGTTCTTC. Encoded protein: CASSVGDEQFF. Supplemented by reference TRBV9 and TRBJ2-1, the full variable domain reads DSGVTQTPKHLITATGQRVTLRCSPRSGDLSVYWYQQSLDQGLQFLIQYYNGEERAKGNILERFSAQQFPDLHSELNLSSLELGDSALYFCASSVGDEQFFGPGTRLTVL.

The rearrangement joins TRBV11-2 to TRBJ1-3, with D maybe TRBD1 (6 bases). The CDR3 has 17 amino acids. V dropped 5 bases and J dropped 9 bases, with 26 bases sitting between them. Germline V gene lookup returns CDR1 SGHAT and CDR2 FQNNGV. The CDR3 region is CASSTQKPHQGFGTIYF. CDR3 in DNA: TGTGCCAGCAGCACTCAAAAACCTCATCAGGGGTTCGGCACCATATATTTT.

CDR3 residues: CASSQEEAKWERVYNEQFF. As DNA, the CDR3 is TGCGCCAGCAGCCAAGAAGAAGCCAAATGGGAGAGGGTCTACAATGAGCAGTTCTTC. The chain is built from TRBV4-1 and TRBJ2-1, with D possibly TRBD2 on 5 matching bases. The germline V and J ends were trimmed by 0 bases and 3 bases, with 21 bases remaining between them. Germline lookup yields CDR1 MGHRA and CDR2 YSYEKL. The CDR3 has 19 residues.

V usage is TRBV7-2 and J usage is TRBJ1-5; D ambiguous. CDR1 and CDR2 from the germline V gene are SGHTA and FQGNSA. This CDR3 contains 16 residues. V was pared by 1 base and J by 5 bases, with 15 bases between. CDR3 amino acids: CASSLEASPSDQPQHF. The CDR3 bases are TGTGCCAGCAGCTTAGAGGCCAGTCCAAGCGATCAGCCCCAGCATTTT.

V gene TRBV4-1 combines with J gene TRBJ2-5; 10 positions agree with TRBD1. J was trimmed by 10 bases and V by 0 bases; bases with no gene match: 2. The CDR3 runs 13 residues. Germline-derived CDR1 and CDR2 are MGHRA and YSYEKL. This chain's CDR3 is CASSQEGQGSQYF. CDR3 in DNA: TGCGCCAGCAGCCAAGAGGGACAGGGGAGCCAGTACTTC.

The chain has TRBV9 and TRBJ1-2; D remains ambiguous. Per germline, CDR1 SGDLS and CDR2 YYNGEE. V was trimmed by 4 bases and J by 0 bases, leaving 13 bases between them. CDR3 length: 15 residues. The CDR3 nucleotides are TGTGCCAGCAGCTCTAGGCTGGAAGCTAACTATGGCTACACCTTC. This codes for CASSSRLEANYGYTF.

The J gene is TRBJ2-5, the V gene TRBV15; D may be TRBD1 (5 bases). Germline assignment: CDR1 LNHNV and CDR2 YYDKDF (reference sequence). Trimming removed 0 bases at V and 4 bases at J, with 15 bases between. CDR3 size: 16 residues. CDR3 in amino acids: CATSREKAGWGETQYF. CDR3 DNA: TGTGCCACCAGCAGAGAGAAGGCAGGGTGGGGAGAGACCCAGTACTTC.

The rearrangement links TRBV18 to TRBJ1-1; D not certain. The CDR3 consists of 15 residues. V lost 2 bases to trimming and J lost 2 bases, with 12 bases between them. Germline CDR1 is KGHSH and CDR2 is LQKENI. CDR3 loop: CASSPRENPNTEAFF. CDR3 in DNA: TGTGCCAGCTCACCAAGAGAGAACCCTAACACTGAAGCTTTCTTT.

This clone was seen only once. CDR3 DNA sequence: TGTGCCATCAGTGACGTGCGGGAGGGCCTCTGGAATGAGCAGTTCTTC. It specifies CAISDVREGLWNEQFF. This rearrangement joins TRBV10-3 to TRBJ2-1; 9 nucleotides agree with TRBD2. Trimming at V came to 3 bases and at J to 7 bases, leaving 10 bases not matched to a gene. Germline CDR1 and CDR2: ENHRY and SYGVKD. The CDR3 contains 16 residues.

The rearrangement links TRBV4-1 to TRBJ1-6, with D maybe TRBD1 (6 bases). In germline, CDR1 is MGHRA, CDR2 YSYEKL. V dropped 0 bases and J dropped 10 bases, with 25 bases sitting between them. The CDR3 is 19 amino acids. The CDR3 protein is CASSQDGAYREGGFSPLHF. DNA for the CDR3: TGCGCCAGCAGCCAAGATGGGGCCTACAGGGAAGGGGGTTTCTCACCCCTCCACTTT.

The chain recombines TRBV5-1 with TRBJ2-3; TRBD2 agrees at 15 bases. Germline CDR1 is SGHRS and CDR2 is YFSETQ. Germline trimming cut 4 bases from V and 1 base from J; bases unmatched to any gene: 4. The CDR3 has 17 residues. The CDR3 DNA sequence: TGCGCCAGCAGCACAGGACTAGCGGGGGGGCGCACAGATACGCAGTATTTT. It yields the protein CASSTGLAGGRTDTQYF.

V gene TRBV6-1 combines with J gene TRBJ2-7, with 7 bases aligning to TRBD1. CDR3 length equals 15 residues. Germline assignment: CDR1 MNHNS and CDR2 SASEGT. With V trimmed by 3 bases and J by 7 bases, 12 bases remained unmatched. Here the CDR3 DNA reads TGTGCCAGCAGTGACCCTAGGGGGCTGCATCAAGAGCAGTACTTC. It encodes CASSDPRGLHQEQYF.

The count of this clone is one. This chain connects TRBV9 to TRBJ2-1, with 8 bases lining up with TRBD1. Trimming cost V 4 bases and J 1 base; bases outside gene matches: 16. This CDR3 comprises 19 residues. CDR1 and CDR2 from the germline V gene are SGDLS and YYNGEE. Written as DNA, the CDR3 is TGTGCCAGCAGCCCTTCCTCGACAGGGGCCGGAAAATCCTACAATGAGCAGTTCTTC. Its translation: CASSPSSTGAGKSYNEQFF.

V and J are TRBV9 and TRBJ1-2; weak D call: TRBD1 (5 bases). The CDR3 runs to 14 residues. Per germline, CDR1 SGDLS and CDR2 YYNGEE. Trimming cost V 3 bases and J 6 bases, with 15 bases left between them. CDR3 amino acids: CASSAPPGFDGYTF. The CDR3 DNA is TGTGCCAGCAGCGCCCCTCCAGGGTTCGATGGCTACACCTTC.

The V call is TRBV6-5, the J call TRBJ1-6; D is uncertain. The germline V and J ends were trimmed by 6 bases and 10 bases, with 13 bases remaining between them. Germline CDR1 is MNHEY and CDR2 is SVGAGI. This CDR3 region has 13 residues. The CDR3 is CASRVEALSPLHF. The CDR3 DNA follows: TGTGCCAGCAGGGTAGAGGCTTTGTCACCCCTCCACTTT.

The J gene is TRBJ2-1, the V gene TRBV10-2, with D unclear. There are 13 residues in the CDR3. V was cut by 2 bases and J by 8 bases, with 10 bases left in between. Germline V lookup: CDR1 WSHSY, CDR2 SAAADI. The CDR3 sequence is CASSEENPYEQFF. The CDR3 nucleotides are TGCGCCAGCAGTGAGGAGAACCCCTATGAGCAGTTCTTC.

The chain joins TRBV30 to TRBJ2-3, with D unresolved. The germline V gene has CDR1 GTSNPN and CDR2 SVGIG (reference sequence). Between the trimmed V and J ends, which lost 4 bases and 0 bases, there was a span of 11 bases. The CDR3 is 14 residues long. The CDR3 DNA follows: TGTGCCTGGAAAACTACTCCTAGCACAGATACGCAGTATTTT. It codes for CAWKTTPSTDTQYF.

The J gene is TRBJ1-3, the V gene TRBV5-1; the D is unclear. The CDR3 is made up of 13 amino acids. CDR1 is SGHRS, CDR2 YFSETQ, per germline. Trimming took 4 bases from V and 4 from J, leaving 9 bases between them. The CDR3 nucleotides read TGCGCCAGCAGCCAACAATTAGGAAACACCATATATTTT. The encoded protein is CASSQQLGNTIYF.

As DNA, the CDR3 is TGTGCCAGCAGCGTCCGGACAGGGGCCCAAGCAACTAATGAAAAACTGTTTTTT. Protein sequence: CASSVRTGAQATNEKLFF. This chain connects TRBV9 to TRBJ1-4; 9 positions match TRBD1. The germline V gene has CDR1 SGDLS and CDR2 YYNGEE. This CDR3 is built from 18 residues. V lost 2 bases, J lost 0 bases, and 8 bases stayed unmatched.

This sequence joins TRBV11-2 and TRBJ2-1; 10 positions match TRBD2. Germline trimming cut 3 bases from V and 7 bases from J; bases unmatched to any gene: 9. This CDR3 spans 16 amino acids. CDR1 and CDR2 (germline): SGHAT, FQNNGV. CDR3 in amino acids: CASSLGASGSFNEQFF. The CDR3 DNA sequence: TGTGCCAGCAGCTTGGGGGCTAGCGGGAGTTTTAATGAGCAGTTCTTC.

The chain uses TRBV19 and TRBJ2-7, with TRBD2 identical over 8 bases. Germline CDR1 is LNHDA and CDR2 is SQIVND (reference sequence). J gave up 5 bases and V 3 bases, and 9 bases lay outside the gene matches. This CDR3 spans 15 amino acids. CDR3 amino acids: CASSMVPAGEHEQYF. CDR3 DNA: TGTGCCAGTAGTATGGTACCAGCGGGAGAACACGAGCAGTACTTC.

The chain links TRBV13 to TRBJ2-1; the D is unclear. This CDR3 contains 14 residues. CDR1 is PRHDT and CDR2 is FYEKMQ in the germline V gene (reference sequence). Trimming shortened V by 5 bases and J by 1 base, and 9 bases separated the two germline ends. The CDR3 coding sequence is TGTGCCAGCAGCCCCCGGAGTTCCTACAATGAGCAGTTCTTC. This gives the protein CASSPRSSYNEQFF.

The chain employs TRBV5-8 and TRBJ2-3; TRBD1 might be the D (6 bases). V was cut by 1 base and J by 0 bases, with 9 bases left in between. Germline V gene sequence: CDR1 SGHTS, CDR2 YDEGEE. There are 15 residues in the CDR3. DNA of the CDR3: TGTGCCAGCAGCTTGTTTAGGGGGAGCACAGATACGCAGTATTTT. Protein: CASSLFRGSTDTQYF.

The chain is built from TRBV5-1 and TRBJ1-3; no reliable D call. Looked up from germline, CDR1 is SGHRS and CDR2 is YFSETQ. The CDR3 is 19 amino acids. V was clipped by 0 bases and J by 0 bases, with 19 bases between them. Here the CDR3 reads CASSLEGLFSLNSGNTIYF. The CDR3 nucleotides read TGCGCCAGCAGCTTGGAAGGACTCTTTTCTTTAAACTCTGGAAACACCATATATTTT.

This clone was observed a single time. The chain employs TRBV5-1 and TRBJ2-7; a weak D match, TRBD2 (6 bases). Germline CDR1 and CDR2: SGHRS and YFSETQ. CDR3 length: 14 residues. V lost 0 bases to trimming and J lost 3 bases, with 10 bases between them. The CDR3 region is CASSLVGGYYEQYF. The CDR3 DNA reads TGCGCCAGCAGCTTGGTCGGGGGTTACTACGAGCAGTACTTC.

V usage is TRBV2 and J usage is TRBJ1-2; D might be TRBD1 (6 bases). V lost 6 bases to trimming and J lost 4 bases, with 9 bases between them. This CDR3 spans 12 amino acids. Germline V CDR1 and CDR2: SNHLY, FYNNEI. This CDR3 reads CASRGGGYGYTF. The CDR3 nucleotides are TGTGCCAGCAGAGGGGGGGGCTATGGCTACACCTTC.

The rearrangement uses TRBV7-9 and TRBJ2-1; 7 positions agree with TRBD1. In germline, CDR1 is SEHNR, CDR2 FQNEAQ (reference sequence). This CDR3 has 15 amino acids. J lost 6 bases, V lost 5 bases, and 10 bases had no gene match. The CDR3 nucleotides are TGTGCCAGCAGCAGAAGACAGGGTGTTAGCAATGAGCAGTTCTTC. Its protein is CASSRRQGVSNEQFF.

The chain combines TRBV29-1 with TRBJ1-2, with D perhaps matching TRBD1 (6 bases). There are 14 residues in the CDR3. Germline assignment: CDR1 SQVTM and CDR2 ANQGSEA. Trimming cost V 4 bases and J 3 bases, with 15 bases left between them. For the CDR3, the DNA is TGCAGCGTTGTCAGGCAGGGGAAGGACTATGGCTACACCTTC. This codes for CSVVRQGKDYGYTF.

The chain employs TRBV6-1 and TRBJ2-3; 10 nucleotides line up with TRBD2. There are 15 residues in the CDR3. The junction had 1 base not matched to a gene; V was cut back by 0 bases and J by 4 bases. From germline, CDR1 is MNHNS and CDR2 SASEGT. CDR3 nucleotide sequence: TGTGCCAGCAGTGAAGCGCTAGCGGGAGCAGATACGCAGTATTTT. Its protein product is CASSEALAGADTQYF.

The chain combines TRBV5-8 with TRBJ2-2; TRBD2 is a possible D gene (5 bases). Trimming removed 4 bases at V and 6 bases at J, with 7 bases between. The CDR3 sequence is 12 residues long. Germline CDR1 SGHTS, CDR2 YDEGEE. DNA for the CDR3: TGTGCCAGCAGCCGGGAAGCCGGGGAGCTGTTTTTT. It encodes CASSREAGELFF.